This entry lists 10 T cell receptor beta chains sequenced from one sample in a study of OX40 agonist ivuxolimab in advanced cancers. The data were produced by immunoSEQ multiplex PCR, yet TCRdb's version contains in-frame clones alone and is incomplete. In the table there are 76,000 or so clones, 85% to 90% of which are singletons. The sequencing used CD4+ or CD8+ T cells sorted from blood, collected in a trial of the OX40 agonist ivuxolimab. The origin of the receptors is an adult with an advanced solid tumor such as melanoma, head and neck, liver or kidney cancer.

Points on this clone: A much larger clone differs from this one at a single base, so this may be a read error. It is likely a read error, because the conserved phenylalanine at the end of the CDR3 is missing. V is TRBV27 and J is TRBJ2-7; maybe TRBD1 (5 bases). Germline CDR1 reads MNHEY; CDR2 reads SMNVEV (reference sequence). This CDR3 has 13 residues. Trimming left V 5 bases short and J 6 bases short, with 14 bases between. CDR3 sequence reads: CASSTQGSFEQYL. As DNA, the CDR3 is TGTGCCAGCAGTACCCAGGGCAGTTTCGAGCAGTACCTC.

The chain couples TRBV29-1 to TRBJ2-7; no reliable D call. The germline gives CDR1 SQVTM, CDR2 ANQGSEA. The CDR3 has 15 residues. V lost 0 bases to trimming and J lost 0 bases, with 12 bases between them. Written as DNA, the CDR3 is TGCAGCGTTGAAGATCGGACCCGGCGCTCCTACGAGCAGTACTTC. Translation: CSVEDRTRRSYEQYF.

This chain links TRBV27 with TRBJ2-2, with D tentatively TRBD1 (5 bases). Germline V gene data show CDR1 as MNHEY and CDR2 as SMNVEV (reference sequence). The CDR3 has 12 residues. Trimming took off 2 bases at V and 9 bases at J, with 7 bases between the two ends. CDR3 region: CASSLKGRELFF. The CDR3 DNA sequence: TGTGCCAGCAGTTTAAAGGGGAGGGAGCTGTTTTTT.

This chain links TRBV28 with TRBJ2-7; D ambiguous. Germline values: CDR1 MDHEN, CDR2 SYDVKM. The CDR3 spans 11 residues. V lost 0 bases, J lost 6 bases, and 3 bases lay in between. The CDR3 region is CASSLWAEQYF. For the CDR3, the DNA is TGTGCCAGCAGTTTATGGGCCGAGCAGTACTTC.

The chain uses TRBV18 and TRBJ1-1; 10 bases are a match to TRBD1. CDR1 and CDR2 (germline): KGHSH, LQKENI. This CDR3 is built from 14 residues. J gave up 11 bases and V 1 base, and 7 bases lay outside the gene matches. CDR3 loop: CASSPQDRGIEAFF. CDR3 nucleotide sequence: TGTGCCAGCTCACCACAGGACAGGGGGATCGAGGCTTTCTTT.

The gene calls are TRBV30 and TRBJ1-1; D call uncertain. The CDR3 extends over 13 amino acids. Germline V gene sequence: CDR1 GTSNPN, CDR2 SVGIG (reference sequence). V was pared by 0 bases and J by 4 bases, with 9 bases between. The CDR3 region is CAWSVEVGTEAFF. For the CDR3, the DNA is TGTGCCTGGAGTGTAGAGGTTGGCACTGAAGCTTTCTTT.

The chain is built from TRBV6-1 and TRBJ2-7; D tentatively fits TRBD1 or TRBD2 (5 bases each). Germline values: CDR1 MNHNS, CDR2 SASEGT. V lost 8 bases, J lost 4 bases, and 6 bases lay in between. CDR3 length: 10 amino acids. The CDR3 spells CASEGYEQYF. CDR3 in DNA: TGTGCCAGCGAGGGGTACGAGCAGTACTTC.

The chain is built from TRBV30 and TRBJ1-3; D is ambiguous. CDR3 length: 14 residues. CDR1 and CDR2 (germline): GTSNPN, SVGIG (reference sequence). The V and J ends lost 0 bases and 2 bases respectively, with 8 bases between them. CDR3 amino acids: CAWSVSLTGNTIYF. The CDR3 DNA follows: TGTGCCTGGAGTGTAAGTCTTACTGGAAACACCATATATTTT.

The DNA of the CDR3 is TGTGCCAGCAGCTCCGCGGGCCAGGAGGGAAACACCATATATTTT. It encodes CASSSAGQEGNTIYF. The rearrangement joins TRBV7-9 to TRBJ1-3; D gene uncertain. The germline V gene encodes CDR1 SEHNR and CDR2 FQNEAQ (reference sequence). Trimming shortened V by 4 bases and J by 4 bases, and 14 bases separated the two germline ends. CDR3 length: 15 residues.

The V and J genes are TRBV5-1 and TRBJ2-3, with 12 bases fitting TRBD1. CDR1 SGHRS and CDR2 YFSETQ come from the germline V gene. CDR3 length: 14 residues. With V trimmed by 3 bases and J by 6 bases, 2 bases remained unmatched. The CDR3 sequence: CASSSGQGADTQYF. The DNA of the CDR3 is TGCGCCAGCAGCTCGGGACAGGGGGCCGATACGCAGTATTTT. Full variable domain (missing parts from reference TRBV5-1 and TRBJ2-3): KAGVTQTPRYLIKTRGQQVTLSCSPISGHRSVSWYQQTPGQGLQFLFEYFSETQRNKGNFPGRFSGRQFSNSRSEMNVSTLELGDSALYLCASSSGQGADTQYFGPGTRLTVL.